This T cell receptor (beta chain) is from a study of Ad26.COV2.S vaccination and SARS-CoV-2 variants. Sequenced by immunoSEQ multiplex PCR; TCRdb stores in-frame clones only, minus some. This table holds 300,000 to 400,000 clones, 85% to 90% found once. The CDR3 is 15 residues long. Trimming pared 2 bases from V and 2 bases from J, leaving 11 bases between. The germline V gene has CDR1 SGHNT and CDR2 YENEEA. Sample treatment: over 15 received Ad26.COV2.S at low or high dose, single or two shots; about 5 received placebo; per-sample allocation not given. Samples analyzed were those drawn on day 63 after the first vaccine or placebo injection. The vaccine delivered Wuhan-strain SARS-CoV-2 spike through an Ad26 vector.

The material was peripheral blood, obtained in a trial of Ad26.COV2.S vaccine versus placebo. The chain links TRBV11-3 to TRBJ2-3; tentatively, D is TRBD2 (5 bases). The receptor comes from a person aged 18 to 65 who received the Ad26.COV2.S COVID-19 vaccine or a placebo. The CDR3 DNA follows: TGTGCCAGCAGCTTATATGGGAGACCCACAGATACGCAGTATTTT. This encodes CASSLYGRPTDTQYF.